Shown below are 21 T cell receptor beta chains from a single sample sequenced in a study of Ad26.COV2.S vaccination and SARS-CoV-2 variants (dated by TCRdb to the early 2020s). Interpreted using the paper, the time point label stands for: individuals recovered from natural SARS-CoV-2 infection. The library was made by the immunoSEQ multiplex PCR assay. TCRdb re-hosts the immuneACCESS table, in-frame sequences only. Its copies lack some clones; in the studies checked, an unresolved V gene accounts for under half of them, and the cause for the rest is not known. The sample contains about 350,000 clones, approximately 90% of them found a single time. The ten largest clones take up about 3.8% of the sample. Material: peripheral blood, obtained after recovery from COVID-19. These receptors all come from a human donor who had recovered from COVID-19.

This clone was seen more than once but under ten times. V gene TRBV6-6 combines with J gene TRBJ1-1; a weak D match, TRBD1 (5 bases). Germline CDR1 reads MNHNY; CDR2 reads SVGAGI (reference sequence). V was trimmed by 3 bases and J by 8 bases, leaving 13 bases between them. This CDR3 comprises 13 residues. The CDR3 reads CASSYQGPREAFF. DNA of the CDR3: TGTGCCAGCAGTTATCAGGGACCGCGAGAAGCTTTCTTT.

The rearrangement uses TRBV19 and TRBJ1-2; the D gene is possibly TRBD1 (5 bases). The V gene lost 5 bases and the J gene lost 7 bases, with 17 bases spanning the gap. The CDR3 is 14 amino acids. The germline V gene encodes CDR1 LNHDA and CDR2 SQIVND (reference sequence). This CDR3 is CASSRIGDGIGYTF. CDR3 bases: TGTGCCAGTAGTCGAATAGGGGACGGAATTGGCTACACCTTC.

The CDR3 sequence is CASSQEISGQPQHF. DNA of the CDR3: TGTGCCAGCAGCCAAGAGATCAGTGGTCAGCCCCAGCATTTT. The chain combines TRBV3-1 (or the pseudogene TRBV3-2) with TRBJ1-5, with D unresolved. V was clipped by 0 bases and J by 6 bases, with 9 bases between them. Germline CDR1 is LGHDT and CDR2 is YNNKEL (reference sequence). The CDR3 is 14 amino acids.

This clone appeared once. J is TRBJ1-1 and V is TRBV3-1 (or the pseudogene TRBV3-2), with D unclear. The CDR3 has 15 residues. V shed 0 bases and J shed 1 base, with 9 bases lying between them. CDR1 is LGHDT, CDR2 YNNKEL, per germline (reference sequence). The CDR3 sequence: CASSQETVQNTEAFF. DNA for the CDR3: TGTGCCAGCAGCCAAGAAACGGTCCAGAACACTGAAGCTTTCTTT.

V is TRBV6-5 and J is TRBJ2-3; no definite D call. The CDR3 is 12 residues long. Germline V lookup: CDR1 MNHEY, CDR2 SVGAGI. Between the trimmed V and J ends, which lost 6 bases and 5 bases, there was a span of 9 bases. The CDR3 nucleotides read TGTGCCAGCAGCAGGTGGGGAGATACGCAGTATTTT. This sequence encodes CASSRWGDTQYF.

CDR3 amino acids: CASSPQAGLAHKDTQYF. For the CDR3, the DNA is TGTGCCAGCAGCCCTCAAGCGGGACTAGCACACAAAGATACGCAGTATTTT. The chain recombines TRBV5-4 with TRBJ2-3; TRBD2 matches at 9 bases. The germline CDR1 and CDR2 sequences are SGHNT and YYREEE (reference sequence). The CDR3 contains 17 residues. The trim removed 4 bases at V and 5 bases at J, leaving 14 bases unmatched.

This chain links TRBV6-6 with TRBJ2-7; D assignment may be TRBD1 or TRBD2 (6 bases each). Trimming took 6 bases from V and 2 from J, leaving 14 bases between them. The CDR3 runs to 14 residues. The germline CDR1 and CDR2 sequences are MNHNY and SVGAGI (reference sequence). This chain's CDR3 is CASRPRGVPYEQYF. The CDR3 DNA reads as TGTGCCAGCAGACCAAGGGGGGTCCCCTACGAGCAGTACTTC.

The gene calls are TRBV5-1 and TRBJ2-1, with 10 bases aligning to TRBD1. The CDR3 loop spans 14 amino acids. Germline V CDR1 and CDR2: SGHRS, YFSETQ. After removal of 2 bases from V and 8 bases from J, the junction contained 4 bases not matched to a gene. CDR3 sequence (DNA): TGCGCCAGCAGCTTACGGACAGGGGGTCATGAGCAGTTCTTC. Translation gives CASSLRTGGHEQFF.

The chain combines TRBV7-9 with TRBJ2-3; a possible D gene is TRBD1 (5 bases). The CDR3 spans 14 residues. Trimming cost V 2 bases and J 4 bases, with 10 bases left between them. Germline lookup yields CDR1 SEHNR and CDR2 FQNEAQ (reference sequence). CDR3 nucleotide sequence: TGTGCCAGCAGCTTAAATCAGGGCCCAGATACGCAGTATTTT. Translation gives CASSLNQGPDTQYF.

The V call is TRBV6-5, the J call TRBJ1-2; 8 bases align to TRBD1. Unmatched junction bases numbered 15, after V lost 8 bases and J lost 7 bases. Looked up from germline, CDR1 is MNHEY and CDR2 is SVGAGI. The CDR3 is 15 amino acids. The CDR3 DNA sequence: TGTGCCAGCCAAAACAGGGGGGCAGGGGGCCTTGGCTACACCTTC. The encoded protein is CASQNRGAGGLGYTF.

The chain combines TRBV6-5 with TRBJ1-2, with 7 bases fitting TRBD1. This CDR3 is built from 13 residues. Germline CDR1 is MNHEY and CDR2 is SVGAGI. V was pared by 6 bases and J by 4 bases, with 5 bases of the junction left unmatched. This CDR3 is CASRGGTAYGYTF. CDR3 sequence (DNA): TGTGCCAGCAGGGGGGGGACAGCCTATGGCTACACCTTC.

As for this clone: The junction differs from germline at one of its ends, possibly a read error. The rearrangement links TRBV5-4 to TRBJ2-3; D possibly matches TRBD1 or TRBD2 (7 bases each). CDR3 size: 15 residues. Germline CDR1 and CDR2: SGHNT and YYREEE (reference sequence). The CDR3, as DNA: TGTGCCAGCAGCCCGGGACAGACTAGCACGGATACGCAGTATTTT. Protein sequence: CASSPGQTSTDTQYF.

The rearrangement uses TRBV3-1 (or the pseudogene TRBV3-2) and TRBJ1-1; D is undetermined. Germline V lookup: CDR1 LGHDT, CDR2 YNNKEL (reference sequence). V lost 0 bases, J lost 0 bases, and 11 bases lay in between. The CDR3 consists of 16 residues. The CDR3 nucleotides read TGTGCCAGCAGCCAAGATCTCGGTACAATGAACACTGAAGCTTTCTTT. Translating it yields CASSQDLGTMNTEAFF.

The chain recombines TRBV6-5 with TRBJ1-1; D not certain. Germline CDR1 and CDR2: MNHEY and SVGAGI. The CDR3 spans 13 residues. V was clipped by 0 bases and J by 5 bases, with 7 bases between them. For the CDR3, the DNA is TGTGCCAGCAGTTACTCGAGTTCTACTGAAGCTTTCTTT. Its translation: CASSYSSSTEAFF.

The gene calls are TRBV5-6 and TRBJ2-5; no clear D gene. The CDR3 covers 12 residues. Germline CDR1 and CDR2: SGHDT and YYEEEE. Deletions cut 4 bases from V and 5 bases from J, with 9 bases between. The CDR3 nucleotides are TGTGCCAGCAGCCCCAATTTCGAGACCCAGTACTTC. Its protein is CASSPNFETQYF.

This sequence joins TRBV29-1 and TRBJ2-3; TRBD2 is a possible D gene (5 bases). From germline, CDR1 is SQVTM and CDR2 ANQGSEA. Deletions cut 5 bases from V and 6 bases from J, with 15 bases between. This CDR3 has 13 residues. This chain's CDR3 is CSVPRGPMDTQYF. CDR3 coding DNA: TGCAGCGTTCCTCGGGGTCCGATGGATACGCAGTATTTT.

This rearrangement joins TRBV18 to TRBJ2-7; D is uncertain. The CDR3 is 12 residues long. Germline loops: CDR1 KGHSH, CDR2 LQKENI. Deletions cut 6 bases from V and 5 bases from J, with 11 bases between. This CDR3 reads CASSSLGDEQYF. CDR3 nucleotides: TGTGCCAGCTCGAGTCTGGGCGACGAGCAGTACTTC.

The V and J genes are TRBV5-5 and TRBJ1-3; tentatively, D is TRBD1 (5 bases). Per the germline V gene, CDR1 is SGHKS and CDR2 is YYEKEE (reference sequence). This CDR3 contains 13 residues. V was clipped by 2 bases and J by 7 bases, with 10 bases between them. The CDR3 sequence is CASSLGVRNTIYF. Written as DNA, the CDR3 is TGTGCCAGCAGCTTAGGGGTTAGGAACACCATATATTTT.

V gene TRBV9 combines with J gene TRBJ1-1; D is possibly TRBD1 (5 bases). Looked up from germline, CDR1 is SGDLS and CDR2 is YYNGEE. V lost 0 bases, J lost 1 base, and 19 bases lay in between. This CDR3 contains 18 residues. CDR3 in amino acids: CASSVDRGRTGGNTEAFF. For the CDR3, the DNA is TGTGCCAGCAGCGTAGATAGAGGTAGGACCGGGGGGAACACTGAAGCTTTCTTT.

V gene TRBV6-2 or TRBV6-3 combines with J gene TRBJ2-7, with 15 nucleotides matching TRBD2. The J segment lost 3 bases and the V segment lost 6 bases, leaving 12 bases of the junction unmatched. In germline, CDR1 is MNHEY, CDR2 SVGEGT. The CDR3 runs to 18 residues. In DNA, the CDR3 is TGTGCCAGCAGCCCATCCGGGACTAGCGGGGGGCTATACTACGAGCAGTACTTC. Its translation is CASSPSGTSGGLYYEQYF.

The rearrangement joins TRBV6-6 to TRBJ1-5; 7 nucleotides align to TRBD1. Germline CDR1 and CDR2: MNHNY and SVGAGI (reference sequence). The V and J ends lost 5 bases and 0 bases, in that order; junction bases with no gene match: 10. This CDR3 contains 17 residues. Here the CDR3 DNA reads TGTGCCAGCAGTCAGGCGACAGGGTTACTTAGCAATCAGCCCCAGCATTTT. It encodes CASSQATGLLSNQPQHF.